The 4 T cell receptor beta chains listed next were all sequenced from one sample in a study of follicular helper T cells after annual influenza vaccination. Sequencing was performed with immunoSEQ multiplex PCR; in TCRdb, only in-frame clones are kept and a portion is missing. In the table there are 13,000 or so clones, more than 75% of which are singletons. Time point reported: 2015-2016 season, pre-vaccination. Sequencing used CXCR5+ CD38- circulating T follicular helper cells from blood, obtained on the day of influenza vaccination. Subset defined: circulating Tfh, non-naive CD4+CXCR5+PD-1+ (ICOS+CD38+ or ICOS-CD38-). The receptors here all came from an adult who received the influenza vaccine.

This clone was observed a handful of times. The rearrangement joins TRBV9 to TRBJ1-1, with D uncertain. This CDR3 has 15 residues. Germline V gene data show CDR1 as SGDLS and CDR2 as YYNGEE. V dropped 2 bases and J dropped 7 bases, with 18 bases sitting between them. CDR3 in DNA: TGTGCCAGCAGCGTTGGCCCGGACGAAGGGAGTGAAGCTTTCTTT. Its translation: CASSVGPDEGSEAFF.

The CDR3 nucleotides are TGTGCCAGCAAGAACCAGGGGCTGAGCAATCAGCCCCAGCATTTT. Protein sequence: CASKNQGLSNQPQHF. This rearrangement joins TRBV2 to TRBJ1-5; perhaps TRBD1 as D (6 bases). CDR3 length: 15 residues. Per the germline V gene, CDR1 is SNHLY and CDR2 is FYNNEI. Trimming stripped 7 bases from V and 1 base from J, with 14 bases between.

This sequence joins TRBV5-6 and TRBJ1-2, with D perhaps TRBD1 (5 bases). Germline CDR1 reads SGHDT; CDR2 reads YYEEEE. The CDR3 runs to 12 residues. Between the trimmed V and J ends, which lost 4 bases and 4 bases, there was a span of 8 bases. This CDR3 reads CASSEGLYGYTF. The DNA of the CDR3 is TGTGCCAGCAGCGAGGGGCTCTATGGCTACACCTTC.

The chain employs TRBV10-2 and TRBJ2-1; TRBD2 matches at 9 bases. The germline CDR1 and CDR2 sequences are WSHSY and SAAADI. CDR3 length: 19 residues. The trim removed 3 bases at V and 6 bases at J, leaving 18 bases unmatched. The CDR3 DNA sequence: TGCGCCAGCAGTGATTGGGCGGCTAGCGGGGCCTCAGGTTCCAATGAGCAGTTCTTC. Translation gives CASSDWAASGASGSNEQFF.